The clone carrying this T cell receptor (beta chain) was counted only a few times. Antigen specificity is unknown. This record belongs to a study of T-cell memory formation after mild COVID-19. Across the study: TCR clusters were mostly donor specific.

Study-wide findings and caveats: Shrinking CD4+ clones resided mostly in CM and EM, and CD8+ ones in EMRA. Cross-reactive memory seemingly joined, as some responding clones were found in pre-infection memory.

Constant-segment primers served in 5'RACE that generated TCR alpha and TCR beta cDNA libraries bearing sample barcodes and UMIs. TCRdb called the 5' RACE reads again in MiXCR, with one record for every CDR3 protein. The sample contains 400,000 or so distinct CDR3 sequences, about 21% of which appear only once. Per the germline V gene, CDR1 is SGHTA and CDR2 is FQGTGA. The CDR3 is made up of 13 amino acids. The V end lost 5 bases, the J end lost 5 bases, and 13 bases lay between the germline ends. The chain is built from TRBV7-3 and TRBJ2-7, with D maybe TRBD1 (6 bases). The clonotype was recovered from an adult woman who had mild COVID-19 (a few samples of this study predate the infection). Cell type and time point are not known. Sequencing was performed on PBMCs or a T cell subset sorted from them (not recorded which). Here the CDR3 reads CASSTRDTDEQYF. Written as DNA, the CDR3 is TGTGCCAGCAGCACCAGGGACACCGACGAGCAGTACTTC.